Each of the 26 T cell receptor beta chains below was sequenced from the same sample in a study of T cells in Graves' hyperthyroidism and ophthalmopathy (dated by TCRdb to the late 2010s). Receptor libraries were prepared by multiplex PCR. The sequencer listed for this sample is Illumina HiSeq 2000. The TCR beta CDR3 regions were amplified from the RNA transcripts. The TCR CDR3 was subjected to a first round of RT-PCR using the HTBI primer set and the Qiagen OneStep RT-PCR kit. The public reads were reanalyzed by TCRdb: fastp trimming at Q25, MiXCR alignment, in-frame beta chains only. Rows with a matching CDR3 protein are joined into one entry that keeps the most common DNA and genes. The sample records some 550,000 distinct CDR3 sequences, 15% to 20% of which are singletons. The ten largest clones capture under 3.5% of the sample. Material for sequencing was blood. Receptors were obtained from a middle-aged woman with Graves' ophthalmopathy.

The chain joins TRBV3-1 to TRBJ2-3, with 10 bases aligning to TRBD2. The germline gives CDR1 LGHDT, CDR2 YNNKEL (reference sequence). CDR3 length: 16 amino acids. J gave up 2 bases and V 2 bases, and 4 bases lay outside the gene matches. CDR3 residues: CASSQSGRDLTDTQYF. The CDR3 DNA is TGTGCCAGCAGCCAAAGCGGGAGGGATCTCACAGATACGCAGTATTTT.

The table lists this clonotype with many counts. V and J are TRBV12-3 or TRBV12-4 and TRBJ1-1; D unresolved. This CDR3 is built from 16 residues. V lost 6 bases and J lost 0, with 17 bases in between. The CDR3 DNA reads as TGTGCCAGCAGCCCCTTGGGCGGAGGCATGAACACTGAAGCTTTCTTT. Its translation: CASSPLGGGMNTEAFF.

The chain has TRBV6-2 or TRBV6-3 and TRBJ2-3, with 8 bases fitting TRBD2. Germline loops: CDR1 MNHEY, CDR2 SVGEGT. This CDR3 has 15 residues. V was pared by 6 bases and J by 4 bases, with 9 bases of the junction left unmatched. CDR3 nucleotides: TGTGCCAGCAGGACAACCTCGGGAGGGCCAGATACGCAGTATTTT. Translation gives CASRTTSGGPDTQYF.

V usage is TRBV6-1 and J usage is TRBJ1-2, with a weak D call TRBD1 (6 bases). The V and J ends lost 6 bases and 7 bases respectively, with 12 bases between them. CDR1 is MNHNS, CDR2 SASEGT, per germline. The CDR3 is 12 residues long. The CDR3 DNA reads TGTGCCAGCAGACAACAGGGTTTTGGCTACACCTTC. It encodes CASRQQGFGYTF.

V usage is TRBV11-2 and J usage is TRBJ2-7; D might be TRBD1 (5 bases). Germline lookup yields CDR1 SGHAT and CDR2 FQNNGV. There are 12 residues in the CDR3. The germline V and J ends were trimmed by 4 bases and 6 bases, with 10 bases remaining between them. In DNA, the CDR3 is TGTGCCAGCAGCTCCCTAGGGGCCGAGCAGTACTTC. It codes for CASSSLGAEQYF.

The V gene is TRBV5-1, the J gene TRBJ2-1; D remains unclear. The CDR3 loop spans 13 amino acids. Trimming cost V 4 bases and J 7 bases, with 12 bases left between them. Germline CDR1 reads SGHRS; CDR2 reads YFSETQ. CDR3 nucleotides: TGCGCCAGCAGCGCCCTTGAACAGAATGAGCAGTTCTTC. This sequence encodes CASSALEQNEQFF.

This clonotype was recorded many times. J is TRBJ2-1 and V is TRBV28, with D maybe TRBD1 (6 bases). CDR3 size: 13 residues. V lost 8 bases and J 7 bases, leaving 15 bases between the germline ends. The germline CDR1 and CDR2 sequences are MDHEN and SYDVKM. The CDR3 nucleotides read TGTGCCAGCCTTATTACAGGGACGAATGAGCAGTTCTTC. It translates to CASLITGTNEQFF.

Remarks on this clonotype: With a much larger clone just one base away, this may be a read error. The gene calls are TRBV6-2 or TRBV6-3 and TRBJ2-5, with 9 nucleotides matching TRBD2. Germline values: CDR1 MNHEY, CDR2 SVGEGT. The CDR3 loop spans 13 amino acids. The CDR3 DNA sequence: TGTGCCAGCAGTCTAGCGGGAAAAGAGACCCAGTCCTTC. This gives the protein CASSLAGKETQSF.

This clonotype was detected only a few times. CDR3 region: CASSLQWTSRDEQFF. Here the CDR3 DNA reads TGTGCCAGCAGCCTCCAGTGGACTAGCCGGGACGAGCAGTTCTTC. The chain joins TRBV3-1 to TRBJ2-1; 8 positions agree with TRBD2. Per the germline V gene, CDR1 is LGHDT and CDR2 is YNNKEL (reference sequence). Unmatched junction bases numbered 12, after V lost 4 bases and J lost 10 bases. The CDR3 contains 15 residues.

The chain employs TRBV20-1 and TRBJ2-1; D possibly corresponds to TRBD2 (5 bases). CDR3 length equals 13 residues. V was pared by 4 bases and J by 10 bases, with 17 bases between. Germline V gene sequence: CDR1 DFQATT, CDR2 SNEGSKA (reference sequence). CDR3 coding DNA: TGCAGTGCTACCAATCGGGGTCGAGGAGAGCAGTTCTTC. It is translated as CSATNRGRGEQFF.

V is TRBV6-2 or TRBV6-3 and J is TRBJ2-2; unclear D gene. The ends were cut back, 5 bases at V and 1 base at J, with 11 bases in the middle. The CDR3 is 15 residues long. Per germline, CDR1 MNHEY and CDR2 SVGEGT. The CDR3 DNA sequence: TGTGCCAGCAGTGTATGGGCGGAGAACACCGGGGAGCTGTTTTTT. Its translation: CASSVWAENTGELFF.

This sequence joins TRBV20-1 and TRBJ1-5, with D tentatively TRBD1 (6 bases). Germline CDR1 and CDR2: DFQATT and SNEGSKA (reference sequence). V was shortened by 0 bases and J by 6 bases, with 15 bases between the two germline ends. The CDR3 is 15 amino acids. The CDR3 nucleotides read TGCAGTGCTAGAGACCAACAGGGAGACGGTCAGCCCCAGCATTTT. Its protein product is CSARDQQGDGQPQHF.

This clonotype has at least ten counts. The rearrangement joins TRBV2 to TRBJ1-1; D unclear. The CDR3 runs to 13 residues. V was clipped by 6 bases and J by 1 base, with 9 bases between them. Germline CDR1 is SNHLY and CDR2 is FYNNEI. The CDR3 DNA follows: TGTGCCAGCAGCCCGAACGGGAACACTGAAGCTTTCTTT. Translated, it gives CASSPNGNTEAFF.

The chain employs TRBV7-8 and TRBJ2-1; 7 bases are shared with TRBD2. V shed 1 base and J 15 bases; nucleotides not matched to a gene: 9. CDR1 SGHVS and CDR2 FQNEAQ come from the germline V gene. CDR3 length: 13 amino acids. In DNA form, the CDR3 reads TGTGCCAGCAGCTTAGTCGGACTAGGCGAGTTGTTCTTC. Amino acid sequence: CASSLVGLGELFF.

CDR3 loop: CASSLGSGSSYEQFF. The CDR3, as DNA: TGCGCCAGCAGCTTGGGGAGCGGGAGCTCCTACGAGCAGTTCTTC. This chain connects TRBV5-1 to TRBJ2-7, with TRBD2 matching 8 bases. The J call is in doubt because the DNA end fits TRBJ2-1 better. The CDR3 covers 15 residues. Per germline, CDR1 SGHRS and CDR2 YFSETQ.

This clonotype has a count of ten or more. The V and J genes are TRBV20-1 and TRBJ1-4, with TRBD1 matching 8 bases. J was trimmed by 0 bases and V by 5 bases; bases with no gene match: 8. This CDR3 region has 16 residues. CDR1 is DFQATT and CDR2 is SNEGSKA in the germline V gene (reference sequence). This CDR3 reads CSAQDRVYATNEKLFF. The CDR3 DNA reads TGCAGTGCTCAGGACAGGGTGTACGCAACTAATGAAAAACTGTTTTTT.

This clonotype has at least ten counts. The V call is TRBV6-2 or TRBV6-3, the J call TRBJ2-5, with TRBD2 identical over 11 bases. CDR1 is MNHEY and CDR2 is SVGEGT in the germline V gene. V shed 6 bases, J shed 2 bases, and the junction held 5 bases outside the gene matches. The CDR3 has 15 residues. CDR3 amino acids: CASSPTSGGQETQYF. The CDR3 nucleotides read TGTGCCAGCAGCCCTACTAGCGGGGGACAAGAGACCCAGTACTTC.

The table lists this clonotype with a count of one. V usage is TRBV5-1 and J usage is TRBJ2-5; D gene uncertain. Looked up from germline, CDR1 is SGHRS and CDR2 is YFSETQ. The CDR3 sequence is 14 residues long. Trimming took off 1 base at V and 5 bases at J, with 12 bases between the two ends. The CDR3 nucleotides are TGCGCCAGCAGCTTGTCAGGCCCCGAGGAGACCCAGTACTTC. Its translation: CASSLSGPEETQYF.

CDR3 protein: CSVTGGAKNIQYF. The CDR3 DNA sequence: TGCAGCGTAACAGGGGGTGCCAAAAACATTCAGTACTTC. The chain combines TRBV29-1 with TRBJ2-4, with 8 bases identical to TRBD1. After removal of 6 bases from V and 1 base from J, the junction contained 2 bases not matched to a gene. CDR3 length: 13 residues. Germline lookup yields CDR1 SQVTM and CDR2 ANQGSEA.

The chain recombines TRBV5-1 with TRBJ2-5; 15 positions agree with TRBD2. J gave up 0 bases and V 4 bases, and 16 bases lay outside the gene matches. The V gene's germline CDR1 is SGHRS and CDR2 YFSETQ. The CDR3 has 21 residues. CDR3 sequence reads: CASSPGLAGGRTFLNQETQYF. The CDR3 coding sequence is TGCGCCAGCAGCCCGGGACTAGCGGGGGGCCGAACCTTCCTCAACCAAGAGACCCAGTACTTC. Based on the CDR3 plus reference TRBV5-1 and TRBJ2-5, the full variable domain is KAGVTQTPRYLIKTRGQQVTLSCSPISGHRSVSWYQQTPGQGLQFLFEYFSETQRNKGNFPGRFSGRQFSNSRSEMNVSTLELGDSALYLCASSPGLAGGRTFLNQETQYFGPGTRLLVL.

The CDR3 DNA sequence: TGTGCCAGTATAGAAGGACAGGGGGCGGCTGGGGCCAACGTCCTGACTTTC. This codes for CASIEGQGAAGANVLTF. The chain recombines TRBV19 with TRBJ2-6, with 11 bases fitting TRBD1. Germline V gives CDR1 LNHDA, CDR2 SQIVND (reference sequence). The CDR3 has 17 residues. J lost 2 bases, V lost 7 bases, and 7 bases had no gene match.

This clonotype was recorded at least ten times. CDR3 amino acids: CASQLAQVGDTQYF. The CDR3 DNA follows: TGTGCCAGCCAACTAGCTCAAGTGGGAGATACGCAGTATTTT. This sequence joins TRBV6-1 and TRBJ2-3; D is perhaps TRBD2 (6 bases). The V gene's germline CDR1 is MNHNS and CDR2 SASEGT. The ends were cut back, 8 bases at V and 5 bases at J, with 17 bases in the middle. This CDR3 contains 14 residues.

This clonotype was recorded many times. The chain combines TRBV2 with TRBJ2-1; TRBD1 is a possible D gene (5 bases). The V gene's germline CDR1 is SNHLY and CDR2 FYNNEI. The CDR3 totals 13 residues. V was clipped by 8 bases and J by 5 bases, with 13 bases between them. CDR3 nucleotides: TGTGCCAGCGGTTCAGACAGTAACAATGAGCAGTTCTTC. Its translation is CASGSDSNNEQFF.

The chain employs TRBV7-9 and TRBJ2-5; 9 bases are shared with TRBD1. With 4 bases clipped from V and 4 bases from J, the junction kept 7 bases outside the gene matches. Germline values: CDR1 SEHNR, CDR2 FQNEAQ (reference sequence). This CDR3 contains 15 residues. The CDR3 loop is CASSSTGGGGETQYF. In DNA, the CDR3 is TGTGCCAGCAGCTCAACAGGGGGCGGGGGAGAGACCCAGTACTTC.

This clonotype has ten or more counts. The chain carries TRBV9 and TRBJ2-5, with 7 bases fitting TRBD2. Germline assignment: CDR1 SGDLS and CDR2 YYNGEE. V lost 0 bases and J lost 3; bases outside the gene matches: 5. This CDR3 region has 15 residues. The CDR3 nucleotides read TGTGCCAGCAGCGTAGGTGGGCTAGCGGAAGAGACCCAGTACTTC. It yields the protein CASSVGGLAEETQYF. Together with reference TRBV9 and TRBJ2-5, the CDR3 gives the full variable domain: DSGVTQTPKHLITATGQRVTLRCSPRSGDLSVYWYQQSLDQGLQFLIQYYNGEERAKGNILERFSAQQFPDLHSELNLSSLELGDSALYFCASSVGGLAEETQYFGPGTRLLVL.

In this sample, this clonotype turned up many times. The rearrangement uses TRBV6-1 and TRBJ2-7, with 9 nucleotides matching TRBD1. The germline V gene encodes CDR1 MNHNS and CDR2 SASEGT. CDR3 length: 17 residues. Germline trimming cut 5 bases from V and 2 bases from J; bases unmatched to any gene: 13. The CDR3 is CASSWRLRDRAPYEQYF. The CDR3 DNA sequence: TGTGCCAGCAGTTGGAGACTCCGGGACAGGGCTCCCTACGAGCAGTACTTC.